These T cell receptor beta chains were read from a single sample in a study of T cell clusters in autoimmune cytopenias. From its re-call of the multiplex PCR reads, TCRdb lists each CDR3 protein once, without DNA. Its table records 5,500 to 8,000 distinct CDR3 sequences. This same sample was also taken into another study, of T cell repertoires in aging, cancer and after chemotherapy.

The sequencing sample was made of peripheral blood. The receptor source for this set is a human donor in good health. Each CDR3 is given with its conserved first and last residue. Rows give clone size only sometimes, using once, few, many, or a class for an expanded clone.

j_call clone_size v_call cdr3_aa
TRBJ1-4 - TRBV12-3/TRBV12-4 CASSLMGSRVGEKLFF
TRBJ2-1 medium-sized TRBV19 CASNLGRGRDNEQFF
TRBJ1-6 - TRBV11-2 CASSPGTALSPLHF
TRBJ2-3 - TRBV5-6 CASSLGFGTDTQYF
TRBJ2-6 medium-sized TRBV12-3/TRBV12-4 CASSPIQPGANVLTF
TRBJ2-7 - TRBV7-2 CASSFTGSYEQYF
TRBJ1-6 - TRBV7-6 CASSSGHPSPLHF
TRBJ2-3 - TRBV18 CASSPETVFTDTQYF
TRBJ2-7 - TRBV5-1 CASSLISGYEQYF
TRBJ1-3 - TRBV6-5 CASRLRHSGNTIYF
TRBJ2-5 - TRBV19 CASSLGLAGEETQYF
TRBJ2-3 medium-sized TRBV19 CASSPGLAGGMDTQYF
TRBJ2-2 - TRBV6-1 CASSDIRNTGELFF
TRBJ2-6 medium-sized TRBV18 CASSADTGAVSVLTF
TRBJ2-6 - TRBV5-3 CASSSGLILGQGSSGAKVLTF
TRBJ2-1 medium-sized TRBV18 CASSPPTSGRQNEQFF
TRBJ1-2 - TRBV6-2/TRBV6-3 CASRTGGQSYGYTF
TRBJ2-7 - TRBV12-3/TRBV12-4 CASQVHLGEQYF
TRBJ2-7 - TRBV18 CASSPPVAPPSEQYF
TRBJ2-2 - TRBV21-1 CARGGDTGELFF
TRBJ1-5 medium-sized TRBV29-1 CSVVDSHSNQPQHF
TRBJ2-2 - TRBV7-3 CASSPRLAGNTGELFF
TRBJ2-3 medium-sized TRBV13 CASSFETSRSTDTQYF
TRBJ2-3 medium-sized TRBV19 CASSGTHTDTQYF
TRBJ1-3 - TRBV5-1 CASSSVGSSGNTIYF
TRBJ1-3 - TRBV27 CASSFLSGNTIYF
TRBJ2-7 medium-sized TRBV6-5 CASSPRRQGRNIHEQYF
TRBJ1-5 - TRBV19 CASSINGNQPQHF
TRBJ2-2 medium-sized TRBV19 CASRTGYHITGELFF
TRBJ1-3 medium-sized TRBV30 CAWSFKDREGNTIYF
TRBJ1-5 medium-sized TRBV19 CASAAEGRGAGQPQHF
TRBJ2-1 - TRBV5-6 CASSSWGFGGYNEQFF
TRBJ2-3 medium-sized TRBV30 CAWSSLQGATDTQYF
TRBJ1-5 medium-sized TRBV30 CAWSEGYSNQPQHF
TRBJ1-2 - TRBV6-5 CASSFTGGGYTF
TRBJ1-2 medium-sized TRBV30 CAWDHRDGYTF
TRBJ2-5 - TRBV7-9 CASLRTGQETQYF
TRBJ1-2 - TRBV6-5 CASRPPLGRGYTF
TRBJ2-5 medium-sized TRBV5-5 CASSPGQGPSQETQYF
TRBJ1-1 - TRBV27 CASSPRGGANTEAFF
TRBJ1-4 medium-sized TRBV29-1 CSVRRGNEKLFF
TRBJ2-3 medium-sized TRBV19 CASSMDGRAGTQYF
TRBJ2-3 medium-sized TRBV5-6 CASSSGLVTDTQYF
TRBJ2-7 - TRBV5-4 CASSGAGRGDEQYF
TRBJ2-4 medium-sized TRBV27 CASSLSGRKNIQYF
TRBJ2-1 - TRBV6-2/TRBV6-3 CASSKLAGGRYEQFF
TRBJ2-1 - TRBV6-1 CASSGLGGLAAYNEQFF
TRBJ2-1 medium-sized TRBV19 CASSPGRGRGNNEQFF
TRBJ2-1 - TRBV20-1 CSAQRGARKVENEQFF
TRBJ2-1 - TRBV18 CASSLRGGYEFF
TRBJ2-7 - TRBV7-9 CASSQTGYEQYF
TRBJ1-1 - TRBV19 CASSIRSRGTEAFF
TRBJ2-6 large TRBV27 CASSSSTVVSGANVLTF
TRBJ2-7 - TRBV30 CAWSVWSGTTYEQYF
TRBJ2-7 - TRBV6-6 CASTPRDPSISYEQYF
TRBJ2-7 - TRBV5-6 CASSLRQVPYEQYF
TRBJ2-1 - TRBV27 CASSLWGGSYNEQFF
TRBJ2-2 medium-sized TRBV6-1 CASTTNAATGELFF
TRBJ1-4 medium-sized TRBV15 CATSSHRNRVLGEKLFF